A single T cell receptor beta chain is shown here with its context. This clonotype was detected many times. The antigen this receptor binds is unknown. Per-base quality was not reported, and no clone a single base away is much larger than it. Naive CD8 T cell libraries were made from about 21,000 to 970,000 sorted cells using 10%, 30% or 50% of purified RNA. Naive CD8 T cells, defined as CD8+CD4-CCR7+CD45RA+, were FACS-sorted into RLT Plus buffer on a BD FACSAria II. More than 8 TCR copies' worth of Jurkat RNA were spiked into about 20,000-1,100,000 naive CD8 T cell samples to test detection sensitivity. Enrichment of CD8 T cells was performed with RosetteSep CD8+ T Cell Enrichment Cocktail and Ficoll-Paque, after which ACK red cell lysis was carried out. CDR1 and CDR2 were assigned from the germline V gene as MDHEN and SYDVKM. The germline V and J ends show losses of 3 bases and 6 bases respectively, and no gene match explains 9 bases of the junction. The CDR3 measures 15 amino acids from cysteine to phenylalanine. Only CDR3 DNA remains: 45 bases, in frame from the first base.

These data are taken from a study of molecular identifiers for immune sequencing clone quantification (dated by TCRdb to the late 2010s). About the full investigation: For a replicate experiment, the RNA from either approximately 20,000 or 100,000 naive CD8 T cells was divided into five aliquots, and four of those aliquots went on to sequencing. This methods study used CD8 T cells to benchmark TCR RNA copy counting and molecular-identifier clustering-based TCR repertoire sequencing (MIDCIRS). Beyond this particular receptor, the publication reports: In CMV-specific effector cells, clones with more than 20 RNA copies contained over 98% of molecules, whereas in naive cells such clones contained under 1% of molecules. When barcode sub-clustering was left out, chimeric consensus sequences inflated TCR diversity, with chimeras reaching as high as 47%. A single cell's worth of spiked-in Jurkat TCR RNA was reported detectable even among 850,000 to 1,000,000 naive CD8 T cells. Modeling indicated approximately 2.7 TCR RNA copies recovered per cell, compared with around 11 by digital PCR, which implies a capture efficiency of 25% to 35%. The sizes of highly expanded clones could end up underestimated when identical TCR molecules share a barcode. The naive libraries included spiked-in Jurkat TCR RNA (fewer than eleven copies' worth), and this RNA is not part of the donor repertoire.

Libraries were built with PCR. Sequencing used a NextSeq 500. Bulk TCR libraries were made following a previously described method, with the TCR primers given in Table S5. The Qiagen AllPrep DNA/RNA kit was used to purify total RNA. Before analysis, reads from multiple sequencing runs of the same library were pooled. On the study's bioinformatics: Reads were retained only if an exact TCR constant sequence was present, and the retained reads were trimmed to 150 nt and grouped according to their 12-nt molecular barcodes. Reads inside each barcode group were sub-clustered using a 15% Levenshtein threshold, and a quality-weighted consensus sequence was constructed for each RNA molecule. Non-functional sequences were discarded, and so were lower-count sequences lying one edit away from another sequence. Barcode sub-clusters with fewer than 20% of the maximum read count were removed, based on fitting two negative binomial distributions. TCRdb applied fastp at Q25 and MiXCR to the public reads, then kept only in-frame beta chains. Each record represents a unique CDR3 protein, reported with the most common genes and DNA among its rows. TCRdb's processing, not the authors' own work, is the source of the V and J calls. A total of hundreds of thousands of distinct CDR3 sequences appear in this sample, around 25% of them only once. About 0.78% of the sample is held by the ten biggest clonotypes.

The origin of this receptor is a human donor in good health. Some libraries in this study had Jurkat cell RNA spiked in. The sample was naive CD8+ T cells from blood, with Jurkat cell RNA spiked in. This sample's cell subset or site label indicates: FACS-sorted CD8+CD4-CCR7+CD45RA+ naive T cells. In this chain, TRBV28 is recombined with TRBJ2-3; 7 central nucleotides agree with TRBD2. The DNA sequence is as follows: TGTGCCAGCAGTTTTCGGACGGGAGGCTCGGATACGCAGTATTTT. It specifies CASSFRTGGSDTQYF.